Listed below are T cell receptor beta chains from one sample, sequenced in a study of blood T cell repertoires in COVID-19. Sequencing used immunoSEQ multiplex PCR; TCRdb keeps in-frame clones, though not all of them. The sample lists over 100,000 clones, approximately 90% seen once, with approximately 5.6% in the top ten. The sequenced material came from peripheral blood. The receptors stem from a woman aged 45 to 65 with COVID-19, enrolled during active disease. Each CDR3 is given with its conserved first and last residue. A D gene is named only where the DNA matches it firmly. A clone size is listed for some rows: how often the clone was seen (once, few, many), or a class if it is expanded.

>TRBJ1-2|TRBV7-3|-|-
TGTGCCAGCAGCTCGAGGCCGGGGAATTATGGCTACACCTTC
CASSSRPGNYGYTF
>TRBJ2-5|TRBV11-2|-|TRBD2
TGTGCCAGCAGCTTAGGCTGGCGGGGGGCCCAAGAGACCCAGTACTTC
CASSLGWRGAQETQYF
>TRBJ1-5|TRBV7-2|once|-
TGTGCCAGCAGCCGGGACTGGGGAGGACAGCCCCAGCATTTT
CASSRDWGGQPQHF
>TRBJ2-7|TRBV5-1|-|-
TGCGCCAGCAGCGCAGGTTACTCCTACGAGCAGTACTTC
CASSAGYSYEQYF
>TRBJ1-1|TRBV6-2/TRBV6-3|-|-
TGTGCCAGCAGTTACCTGGAGGGAGGGACTGAAGCTTTCTTT
CASSYLEGGTEAFF
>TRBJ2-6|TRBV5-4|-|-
TGTGCCAGCAGCTTGGGGGTGACAGCCTTCTCTGGGGCCAACGTCCTGACTTTC
CASSLGVTAFSGANVLTF
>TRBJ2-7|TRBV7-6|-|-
TGTGCCAGCGCAGGTAACTCCTACGAGCAGTACTTC
CASAGNSYEQYF
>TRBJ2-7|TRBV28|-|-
TGTGCCAGCAGTTTATTATATGCCAGGGCTTACGAGCAGTACTTC
CASSLLYARAYEQYF
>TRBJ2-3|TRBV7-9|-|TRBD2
TGTGCCAGCAGTCATGGAAATTGGCGGGGGGGCACAGATACGCAGTATTTT
CASSHGNWRGGTDTQYF
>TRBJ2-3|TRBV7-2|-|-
TGTGCCAGCAGCTTCCTCACAGATACGCAGTATTTT
CASSFLTDTQYF
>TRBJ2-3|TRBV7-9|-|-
TGTGCCAGCATGGCTCCGGATACGCAGTATTTT
CASMAPDTQYF
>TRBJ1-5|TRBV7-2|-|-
TGTGCCAGCAGCTTATATAATGGTGCCTATAGCAATCAGCCCCAGCATTTT
CASSLYNGAYSNQPQHF
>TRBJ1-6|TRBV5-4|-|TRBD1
TGTGCCAGCAGCTTGAACAGGGGAGAGTCACCCCTCCACTTT
CASSLNRGESPLHF
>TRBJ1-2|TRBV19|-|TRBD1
TGTGCCAGTACCTCCCCGGGGACAGGGTTTCTATATGGCTACACCTTC
CASTSPGTGFLYGYTF
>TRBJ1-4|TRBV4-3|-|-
TGCGCCAGCAGCCAAGAGGCGGCGCGTTCCTCTCCAACTAATGAAAAACTGTTTTTT
CASSQEAARSSPTNEKLFF
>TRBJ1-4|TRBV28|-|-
TGTGCCAGCAGTATAGCGCCAACTAATGAAAAACTGTTTTTT
CASSIAPTNEKLFF
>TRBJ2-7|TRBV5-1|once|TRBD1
TGCGCCAGCAGCGAGGGACAGGGGGCGGCCTACGAGCAGTACTTC
CASSEGQGAAYEQYF
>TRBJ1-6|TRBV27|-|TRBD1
TGTGCCAGCAGCCCTCAACCTACAGGGGAAAATTCACCCCTCCACTTT
CASSPQPTGENSPLHF
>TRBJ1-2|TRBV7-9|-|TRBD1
TGTGCCAGCAGCTCACAGGGGGGGATGTACGGCTACACCTTC
CASSSQGGMYGYTF
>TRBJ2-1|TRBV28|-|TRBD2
TGTGCCAGCAGTTCTCCTAGCGGGGGGGCCCATAATGAGCAGTTCTTC
CASSSPSGGAHNEQFF
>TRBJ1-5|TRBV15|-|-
TGTGCCACCAGTTCTTTACACAATCAGCCCCAGCATTTT
CATSSLHNQPQHF
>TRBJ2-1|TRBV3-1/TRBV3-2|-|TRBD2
TGTGCCAGCAGCCAAGGAATGGCTAGCGGGGGGCACAATGAGCAGTTCTTC
CASSQGMASGGHNEQFF
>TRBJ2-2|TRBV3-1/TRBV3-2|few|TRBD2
TGTGCTGCGCGGGGGACGAACACCGGGGAGCTGTTTTTT
CAARGTNTGELFF
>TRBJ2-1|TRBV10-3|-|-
TGTGCCAGCGGGGCCCCGGGGCGCTACAATGAGCAGTTCTTC
CASGAPGRYNEQFF
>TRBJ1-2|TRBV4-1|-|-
TGCGCCAGCAGCCAAGTCGGGGGACGTGGCTACACCTTC
CASSQVGGRGYTF
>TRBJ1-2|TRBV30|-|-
TGTGCCTGGAGTGTACTGAGATCCTATGGCTACACCTTC
CAWSVLRSYGYTF
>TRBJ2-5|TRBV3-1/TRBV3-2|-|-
TGTGCCAGCAGCCAAGGGTCCCCTAGCGCGGAGACCCAGTACTTC
CASSQGSPSAETQYF